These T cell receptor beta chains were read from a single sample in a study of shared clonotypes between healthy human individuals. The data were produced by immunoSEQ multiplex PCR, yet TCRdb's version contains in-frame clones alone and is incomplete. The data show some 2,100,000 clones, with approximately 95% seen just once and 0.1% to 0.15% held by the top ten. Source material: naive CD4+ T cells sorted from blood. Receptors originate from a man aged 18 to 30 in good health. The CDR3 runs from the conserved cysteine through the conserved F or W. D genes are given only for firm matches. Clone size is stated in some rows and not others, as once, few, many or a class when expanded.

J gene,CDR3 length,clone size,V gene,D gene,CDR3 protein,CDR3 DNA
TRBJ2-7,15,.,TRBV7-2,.,CASSPQSGQLDEQYF,TGTGCCAGCAGCCCCCAAAGCGGTCAGCTCGACGAGCAGTACTTC
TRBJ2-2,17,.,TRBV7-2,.,CASSLDSPRGATGELFF,TGTGCCAGCAGCTTAGATTCCCCCCGGGGGGCCACCGGGGAGCTGTTTTTT
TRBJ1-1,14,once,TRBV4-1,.,CASKRAQGNTEAFF,TGCGCCAGCAAGCGGGCACAGGGTAACACTGAAGCTTTCTTT
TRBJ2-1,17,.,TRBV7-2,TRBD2,CASSSQIGTSGYNEQFF,TGTGCCAGCAGCTCTCAAATAGGGACTAGCGGCTACAATGAGCAGTTCTTC
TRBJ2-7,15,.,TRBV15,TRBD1,CATSRDRTGVGEQYF,TGTGCCACCAGCAGAGATCGGACAGGGGTTGGGGAGCAGTACTTC
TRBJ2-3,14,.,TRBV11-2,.,CASSQIAPGDTQYF,TGTGCCAGCAGCCAGATAGCTCCGGGGGATACGCAGTATTTT
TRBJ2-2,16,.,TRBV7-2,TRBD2,CASSLVGGRDTGELFF,TGTGCCAGCAGCTTAGTTGGCGGGAGAGATACCGGGGAGCTGTTTTTT
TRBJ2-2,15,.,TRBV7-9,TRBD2,CASSLQGGAAGELFF,TGTGCCAGCAGCTTACAGGGAGGGGCCGCCGGGGAGCTGTTTTTT
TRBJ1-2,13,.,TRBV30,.,CAWNRRTDYGYTF,TGTGCCTGGAACCGAAGGACTGACTATGGCTACACCTTC
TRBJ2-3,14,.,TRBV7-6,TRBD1,CASTVGTGRDTQYF,TGTGCCAGCACGGTCGGGACAGGGCGAGATACGCAGTATTTT
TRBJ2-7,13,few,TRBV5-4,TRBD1,CAVHLRDSYEQYF,TGTGCCGTCCACCTCCGGGACAGCTACGAGCAGTACTTC
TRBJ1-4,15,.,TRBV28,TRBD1,CASNEPGQGDEKLFF,TGTGCCAGCAACGAACCGGGACAGGGTGATGAAAAACTGTTTTTT
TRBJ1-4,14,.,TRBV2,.,CASSGVSNYEKLFF,TGTGCCAGCAGTGGTGTCAGTAATTATGAAAAACTGTTTTTT
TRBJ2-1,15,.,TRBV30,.,CAWSVHGTSYNEQFF,TGTGCCTGGAGTGTACACGGGACATCCTACAATGAGCAGTTCTTC
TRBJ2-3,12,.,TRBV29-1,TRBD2,CSVEEGGDTQYF,TGCAGCGTTGAAGAGGGGGGGGATACGCAGTATTTT
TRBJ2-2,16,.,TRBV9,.,CASSAGRGIGTGELFF,TGTGCCAGCAGCGCGGGACGCGGCATAGGGACCGGGGAGCTGTTTTTT
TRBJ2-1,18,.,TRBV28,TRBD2,CASSSLPGVAGFDNEQFF,TGTGCCAGCAGTTCGCTCCCGGGGGTAGCGGGTTTTGACAATGAGCAGTTCTTC
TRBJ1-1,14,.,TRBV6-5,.,CASRNGQRNTEAFF,TGTGCCAGCAGAAACGGACAAAGGAACACTGAAGCTTTCTTT
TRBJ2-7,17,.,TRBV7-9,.,CASSFFSGGTATYEQYF,TGTGCCAGCAGCTTTTTTTCTGGGGGGACAGCGACCTACGAGCAGTACTTC
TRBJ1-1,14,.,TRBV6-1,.,CASRELGWGTEAFF,TGTGCCAGCAGGGAATTGGGTTGGGGGACTGAAGCTTTCTTT
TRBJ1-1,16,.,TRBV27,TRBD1,CASSLFGTVTNTEAFF,TGTGCCAGCAGTTTATTCGGGACAGTTACGAACACTGAAGCTTTCTTT
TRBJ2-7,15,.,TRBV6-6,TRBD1,CASSYQGQSSYEQYF,TGTGCCAGCAGTTACCAGGGACAGTCTTCCTACGAGCAGTACTTC
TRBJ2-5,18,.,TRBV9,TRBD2,CASSHGTSGGAYQETQYF,TGTGCCAGCAGCCACGGGACTAGCGGGGGGGCGTACCAAGAGACCCAGTACTTC
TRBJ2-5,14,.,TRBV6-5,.,CASSYGTLAETQYF,TGTGCCAGCAGTTACGGGACTCTTGCCGAGACCCAGTACTTC
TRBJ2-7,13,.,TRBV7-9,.,CASYSGDSYEQYF,TGTGCCAGCTACTCAGGGGACTCCTACGAGCAGTACTTC
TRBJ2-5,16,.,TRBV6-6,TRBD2,CASRDPGGGATETQYF,TGTGCCAGCAGAGACCCAGGCGGGGGGGCCACAGAGACCCAGTACTTC
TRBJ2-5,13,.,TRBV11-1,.,CASSPRTEETQYF,TGTGCCAGCAGCCCACGGACAGAAGAGACCCAGTACTTC
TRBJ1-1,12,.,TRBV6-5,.,CASSTRGSEAFF,TGTGCCAGCAGTACGAGGGGGTCTGAAGCTTTCTTT
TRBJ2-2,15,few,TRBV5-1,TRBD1,CASSPRGTGTGELFF,TGCGCCAGCAGCCCCCGCGGGACAGGGACCGGGGAGCTGTTTTTT
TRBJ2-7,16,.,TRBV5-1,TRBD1,CASSWNPGQGTYEQYF,TGCGCCAGCAGCTGGAACCCGGGACAGGGGACCTACGAGCAGTACTTC
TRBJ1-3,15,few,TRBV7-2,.,CASSFMAALGNTIYF,TGTGCCAGCAGCTTTATGGCGGCACTCGGAAACACCATATATTTT
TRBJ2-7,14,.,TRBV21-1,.,CASSKEIDAYEQYF,TGTGCCAGCAGCAAAGAAATAGATGCCTACGAGCAGTACTTC
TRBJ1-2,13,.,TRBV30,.,CAWSGAEAYGYTF,TGTGCCTGGAGTGGGGCAGAGGCCTATGGCTACACCTTC
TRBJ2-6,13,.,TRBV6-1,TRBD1,CASSTTGGLVLTF,TGTGCCAGCAGTACGACAGGGGGTCTGGTCCTGACTTTC
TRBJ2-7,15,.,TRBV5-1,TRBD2,CASSLTSGGPYEQYF,TGCGCCAGCAGCTTGACTAGCGGGGGCCCCTACGAGCAGTACTTC
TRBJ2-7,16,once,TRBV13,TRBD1,CASSSRQGGFAYEQYF,TGTGCCAGCAGCTCCCGACAGGGTGGATTCGCCTACGAGCAGTACTTC
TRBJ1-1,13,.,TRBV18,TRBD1,CASSPQGATEAFF,TGTGCCAGCTCACCACAGGGGGCGACTGAAGCTTTCTTT
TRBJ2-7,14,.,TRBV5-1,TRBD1,CASSLGTGMYEQYF,TGCGCCAGCAGCTTGGGGACAGGGATGTACGAGCAGTACTTC
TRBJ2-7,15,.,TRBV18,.,CASSPNRVLSYEQYF,TGTGCCAGCTCACCGAACAGGGTCCTCTCCTACGAGCAGTACTTC
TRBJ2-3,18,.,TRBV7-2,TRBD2,CASSLVFRGVLSTDTQYF,TGTGCCAGCAGCTTAGTCTTCCGGGGGGTTCTTAGCACAGATACGCAGTATTTT
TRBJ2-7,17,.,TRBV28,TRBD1,CASSPLFRDRGGYEQYF,TGTGCCAGCAGTCCCCTTTTCCGGGACAGGGGAGGCTACGAGCAGTACTTC
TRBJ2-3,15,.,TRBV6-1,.,CASRDPGTSTDTQYF,TGTGCCAGCAGAGACCCCGGGACTAGCACAGATACGCAGTATTTT
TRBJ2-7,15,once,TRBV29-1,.,CSVEVGGVDSYEQYF,TGCAGCGTTGAAGTTGGCGGGGTAGACTCCTACGAGCAGTACTTC
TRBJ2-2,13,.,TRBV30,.,CAWSVSNTGELFF,TGTGCCTGGAGTGTTTCGAACACCGGGGAGCTGTTTTTT
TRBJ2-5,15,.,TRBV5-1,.,CASQIGTVSQETQYF,TGCGCCAGCCAGATCGGGACGGTTAGCCAAGAGACCCAGTACTTC
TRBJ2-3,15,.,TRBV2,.,CASRAGTQNTDTQYF,TGTGCCAGCAGGGCCGGGACACAAAACACAGATACGCAGTATTTT
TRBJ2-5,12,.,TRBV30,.,CAWKASGETQYF,TGTGCCTGGAAGGCCAGCGGAGAGACCCAGTACTTC
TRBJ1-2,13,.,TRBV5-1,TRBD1,CASGTGGGYGYTF,TGCGCCAGCGGGACAGGGGGCGGGTATGGCTACACCTTC
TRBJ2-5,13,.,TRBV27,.,CASRASRTETQYF,TGTGCCAGCAGAGCCTCACGAACAGAGACCCAGTACTTC
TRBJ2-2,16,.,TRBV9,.,CASSVFGGLNTGELFF,TGTGCCAGCAGCGTATTCGGGGGATTGAACACCGGGGAGCTGTTTTTT
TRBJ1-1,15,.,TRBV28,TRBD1,CASSSRGRKNTEAFF,TGTGCCAGCAGTTCGAGGGGGCGGAAGAACACTGAAGCTTTCTTT